The 26 T cell receptor beta chains below all came from one sample that was sequenced in a study of T cell repertoires in cytomegalovirus infection. In TCRdb, the reads were re-called with MiXCR into one record per CDR3 protein. The sample carries approximately 350,000 distinct CDR3 sequences, about 34% recorded once. The antigens these receptors bind are not known. Source: cultured PBMCs, taken from culture after CMV antigen stimulation. These receptors came from a human donor in good health (CMV status not recorded). Some clones in this sample may be carry-over from other donors' samples.

The J gene is TRBJ2-3, the V gene TRBV24-1; D is possibly TRBD2 (5 bases). Trimming removed 2 bases from V and 6 bases from J, with 17 bases in between. Germline values: CDR1 KGHDR, CDR2 SFDVKD. The CDR3 is made up of 16 amino acids. CDR3 in amino acids: CATSDSPGGRGDTQYF. The CDR3 region has the DNA TGTGCCACCAGTGATTCCCCCGGAGGTCGAGGTGATACGCAGTATTTT.

This clonotype was seen more than once but under ten times. V gene TRBV28 combines with J gene TRBJ1-6; D gene unclear. Trimming cost V 8 bases and J 2 bases, with 16 bases left between them. CDR3 length: 16 residues. Germline lookup yields CDR1 MDHEN and CDR2 SYDVKM. The chain's CDR3 is CASLRLADTYNSPLHF. Here the CDR3 DNA reads TGTGCCAGCTTACGCCTCGCCGACACCTATAATTCACCCCTCCACTTT.

This clonotype was observed many times. In DNA, the CDR3 is TGTGCCAGCAGCTTGGGCTTGTCGGGCACTGAAGCTTTCTTT. Its protein product is CASSLGLSGTEAFF. V is TRBV5-4 and J is TRBJ1-1; D unresolved. This CDR3 comprises 14 residues. With 0 bases removed from V and 4 bases from J, the gap between germline ends came to 10 bases. Germline V CDR1 and CDR2: SGHNT, YYREEE (reference sequence).

This clonotype was observed at least ten times. V usage is TRBV7-9 and J usage is TRBJ2-1; TRBD2 agrees at 9 bases. Unmatched junction bases numbered 7, after V lost 3 bases and J lost 7 bases. Germline assignment: CDR1 SEHNR and CDR2 FQNEAQ (reference sequence). There are 15 residues in the CDR3. In nucleotides, the CDR3 is TGTGCCAGCAGCTTGGGAGCGGGAGGAATTAATGAGCAGTTCTTC. Protein: CASSLGAGGINEQFF.

This clonotype was seen ten or more times. The rearrangement uses TRBV29-1 and TRBJ1-1; 10 bases map to TRBD1. The CDR3 length is 14 residues. Per the germline V gene, CDR1 is SQVTM and CDR2 is ANQGSEA. V was pared by 7 bases and J by 8 bases, with 13 bases of the junction left unmatched. CDR3 loop: CSAVTGTGAREAFF. The CDR3 DNA sequence: TGCAGCGCCGTAACCGGGACAGGGGCCCGGGAAGCTTTCTTT.

The V gene is TRBV7-2, the J gene TRBJ2-7, with TRBD2 as a possible D gene (5 bases). V shed 3 bases and J shed 3 bases, with 12 bases lying between them. In germline, CDR1 is SGHTA, CDR2 FQGNSA. The CDR3 extends over 14 amino acids. This CDR3 is CASSLEREDYEQYF. CDR3 DNA: TGTGCCAGCAGCTTGGAACGGGAAGACTACGAGCAGTACTTC. Full variable domain (remainder filled in from reference TRBV7-2 and TRBJ2-7): GAGVSQSPSNKVTEKGKDVELRCDPISGHTALYWYRQSLGQGLEFLIYFQGNSAPDKSGLPSDRFSAERTGGSVSTLTIQRTQQEDSAVYLCASSLEREDYEQYFGPGTRLTVT.

This clonotype was picked up a small number of times. The V gene is TRBV6-2 or TRBV6-3, the J gene TRBJ2-7; D is undetermined. V was pared by 7 bases and J by 4 bases, with 8 bases between. Germline V CDR1 and CDR2: MNHEY, SVGEGT. CDR3 size: 11 residues. The CDR3 loop is CASTDGYEQYF. The DNA of the CDR3 is TGTGCCAGCACCGACGGATACGAGCAGTACTTC.

This clonotype has more than one count but fewer than ten. The CDR3 region is CASRNSDQGPQHF. The DNA of the CDR3 is TGTGCCAGCCGAAACAGTGACCAGGGGCCCCAGCATTTT. The rearrangement joins TRBV12-3 or TRBV12-4 to TRBJ1-5; D is possibly TRBD1 (5 bases). V lost 8 bases, J lost 9 bases, and 17 bases lay in between. The CDR3 is made up of 13 amino acids.

This clonotype was counted once. The chain employs TRBV13 and TRBJ2-7, with 10 bases aligning to TRBD1. Germline CDR1 is PRHDT and CDR2 is FYEKMQ (reference sequence). Trimming removed 5 bases from V and 5 bases from J; junction bases left unmatched: 27. The CDR3 loop spans 21 amino acids. In nucleotides, the CDR3 is TGTGCCAGCAGCGAAAGACAGAGTAACATTGTGGGGACAGGGGCGGTGCACGAGCAGTACGTC. This encodes CASSERQSNIVGTGAVHEQYV.

This clonotype was seen at least ten times. The rearrangement joins TRBV7-2 to TRBJ2-7; D call uncertain. This CDR3 has 13 residues. Looked up from germline, CDR1 is SGHTA and CDR2 is FQGNSA. V was shortened by 1 base and J by 5 bases, with 9 bases between the two germline ends. The CDR3 here is CASSLERVDEQYF. As DNA, the CDR3 is TGTGCCAGCAGCTTAGAGCGCGTGGACGAGCAGTACTTC.

With regard to this clonotype: A much larger clone sits a single nucleotide away, making a read error possible. The chain is built from TRBV7-2 and TRBJ2-7; possible D gene TRBD2, 6 bases. This CDR3 region has 15 residues. CDR1 is SGHTA, CDR2 FQGNSA, per germline. CDR3 bases: TGTGCCAGCAGCTTAGGGCAGGGCGGGGAATACGGGCAGTACTTC. Protein: CASSLGQGGEYGQYF.

The V call is TRBV6-5, the J call TRBJ1-1, with a weak D call TRBD1 (6 bases). The CDR3 totals 13 residues. CDR1 is MNHEY, CDR2 SVGAGI, per germline. V dropped 0 bases and J dropped 10 bases, with 12 bases sitting between them. The CDR3 nucleotides are TGTGCCAGCAGTTACTCGATGGCCAGGGGAGCTTTCTTT. It yields the protein CASSYSMARGAFF.

This clonotype occurred many times. The chain employs TRBV7-2 and TRBJ2-2; 11 bases map to TRBD2. Germline CDR1 reads SGHTA; CDR2 reads FQGNSA. After removal of 6 bases from V and 2 bases from J, the junction contained 5 bases not matched to a gene. There are 16 residues in the CDR3. CDR3 in amino acids: CASRRTSGPNTGELFF. The CDR3 bases are TGTGCCAGCAGAAGGACTAGCGGGCCCAACACCGGGGAGCTGTTTTTT.

This clonotype was counted a few times. V is TRBV11-2 and J is TRBJ1-1, with 10 bases identical to TRBD1. Germline V CDR1 and CDR2: SGHAT, FQNNGV. The CDR3 consists of 15 residues. V lost 5 bases, J lost 2 bases, and 5 bases stayed unmatched. In DNA form, the CDR3 reads TGTGCCAGCAGCGGATGGACAGGGGGAAACACTGAAGCTTTCTTT. Protein product: CASSGWTGGNTEAFF.

There are a few counts of this clonotype. The J gene is TRBJ2-3, the V gene TRBV4-1; a possible D gene is TRBD2 (5 bases). V lost 4 bases, J lost 8 bases, and 13 bases lay in between. Germline V CDR1 and CDR2: MGHRA, YSYEKL. This CDR3 spans 13 amino acids. The CDR3 nucleotides read TGCGCCAGCAGCCCCTCCACTAGGGTTACGCAGTATTTT. Its protein product is CASSPSTRVTQYF.

This clonotype was seen at least ten times. The chain couples TRBV7-6 to TRBJ2-2; tentative D call: TRBD1 (6 bases). The V end lost 1 base, the J end lost 6 bases, and 15 bases lay between the germline ends. This CDR3 has 16 residues. The germline CDR1 and CDR2 sequences are SGHVS and FNYEAQ. As DNA, the CDR3 is TGTGCCAGCAGCTTAGAAGCAGGGGAGATGGCCGGGGAGCTGTTTTTT. Protein: CASSLEAGEMAGELFF.

This clonotype came up a few times. V is TRBV7-2 and J is TRBJ2-3; D is uncertain. Per germline, CDR1 SGHTA and CDR2 FQGNSA. This CDR3 comprises 13 residues. Trimming cost V 2 bases and J 2 bases, with 5 bases left between them. As DNA, the CDR3 is TGTGCCAGCAGCTTACGGAACACAGATACGCAGTATTTT. Its protein product is CASSLRNTDTQYF.

The rearrangement links TRBV6-1 to TRBJ2-7, with TRBD2 identical over 8 bases. V trimming: 6 bases; J trimming: 3 bases; junction bases outside the gene matches: 16. The CDR3 totals 17 residues. The germline gives CDR1 MNHNS, CDR2 SASEGT. In DNA, the CDR3 is TGTGCCAGCAGCGACAGAGGGGGAGCGGGGGCCCACTACGAGCAGTACTTC. As protein: CASSDRGGAGAHYEQYF.

This sequence joins TRBV6-2 or TRBV6-3 and TRBJ2-1; 7 bases align to TRBD2. J was trimmed by 8 bases and V by 5 bases; bases with no gene match: 15. CDR3 length equals 16 residues. The germline gives CDR1 MNHEY, CDR2 SVGEGT. Written as DNA, the CDR3 is TGTGCCAGCAGTAAACTTAGACTAGCCGCAGATTATGAGCAGTTCTTC. Residues: CASSKLRLAADYEQFF.

The chain uses TRBV11-1 and TRBJ1-1; D possibly corresponds to TRBD1 (6 bases). This CDR3 region has 16 residues. V dropped 4 bases and J dropped 2 bases, with 17 bases sitting between them. CDR1 and CDR2 from the germline V gene are SGHAT and FQDESV (reference sequence). The CDR3 bases are TGTGCCAGCAGCTCGGTCGGGGGCAGGATAAACACTGAAGCTTTCTTT. Its translation: CASSSVGGRINTEAFF.

The chain couples TRBV6-2 or TRBV6-3 to TRBJ2-6; 7 bases match TRBD1. Germline assignment: CDR1 MNHEY and CDR2 SVGEGT. J gave up 3 bases and V 6 bases, and 8 bases lay outside the gene matches. This CDR3 contains 16 residues. The CDR3, as DNA: TGTGCCAGCAGCCGGACAGGTGTGAATGGGGCCAACGTCCTGACTTTC. This gives the protein CASSRTGVNGANVLTF.

This clonotype was picked up one time. This chain uses TRBV7-2 with TRBJ2-1, with 9 bases identical to TRBD2. The CDR3 loop spans 15 amino acids. V gave up 1 base and J gave up 6 bases; unmatched junction bases: 4. CDR1 is SGHTA, CDR2 FQGNSA, per germline. The CDR3 protein is CASSLGGLARNEQFF. The CDR3 DNA reads as TGTGCCAGCAGCTTAGGCGGACTAGCGCGCAATGAGCAGTTCTTC.

There are a few counts of this clonotype. The chain couples TRBV27 to TRBJ1-3; a possible D gene is TRBD1 (6 bases). In germline, CDR1 is MNHEY, CDR2 SMNVEV (reference sequence). Trimming shortened V by 5 bases and J by 0 bases, and 11 bases separated the two germline ends. The CDR3 extends over 15 amino acids. The CDR3 DNA reads TGTGCCAGCAGTCGGACAGCCCACTCTGGAAACACCATATATTTT. This gives the protein CASSRTAHSGNTIYF.

This clonotype was observed at least ten times. This chain links TRBV7-6 with TRBJ2-7; the match to TRBD2 covers 11 bases. J gave up 6 bases and V 4 bases, and 8 bases lay outside the gene matches. The CDR3 contains 15 residues. The germline CDR1 and CDR2 sequences are SGHVS and FNYEAQ. The CDR3 DNA is TGTGCCAGCAGCTCAGATAGCGGGAGGGGTTCCGAGCAGTACGTC. Its translation: CASSSDSGRGSEQYV.

This chain connects TRBV7-2 to TRBJ2-3; 7 bases agree with TRBD2. From germline, CDR1 is SGHTA and CDR2 FQGNSA. The length of the CDR3 is 15 residues. V was clipped by 6 bases and J by 0 bases; unmatched bases: 6. The CDR3 nucleotides are TGTGCCAGCAGGAGTAGCGGGTCTAGCACAGATACGCAGTATTTT. Translated: CASRSSGSSTDTQYF.

This clonotype has only a few counts. The rearrangement uses TRBV4-1 and TRBJ1-2; D might be TRBD1 (5 bases). Trimming stripped 3 bases from V and 7 bases from J, with 9 bases between. Per germline, CDR1 MGHRA and CDR2 YSYEKL. CDR3 length: 12 amino acids. CDR3 sequence reads: CASSHSGFGYTF. DNA for the CDR3: TGCGCCAGCAGCCACTCAGGGTTTGGCTACACCTTC.